This T cell receptor (beta chain) is from a study of TIL therapy for anti-PD-1-resistant metastatic lung cancer. Turning to the study itself: Tumors carried a median about 1.5 non-synonymous mutations per megabase. General study points: The baseline peripheral repertoire was partially replaced by infused TIL clonotypes that later decayed.

Comment on this clone: Its antigen is as yet unknown.

This was the immunoSEQ v3 assay. Measured with immunoSEQ multiplex PCR; TCRdb has only the in-frame clones, and not every one. The data contain 20,000 to 25,000 clones, over 70% of them singletons. Time point in this sample: pre-treatment sample, taken before nivolumab and TIL therapy. Germline CDR1 and CDR2: MNHEY and SVGAGI. This CDR3 has 14 residues. V was clipped by 8 bases and J by 0 bases; unmatched bases: 5. This chain links TRBV6-5 with TRBJ2-7, with TRBD2 identical over 9 bases. Sequencing used blood, obtained at baseline. The source of this sequence is a person aged 25 to 79 with non-small cell lung cancer. CDR3 protein: CASSASGDSYEQYF. The CDR3 DNA is TGTGCCAGCTCCGCTAGCGGGGACTCCTACGAGCAGTACTTC.